The rows below give T cell receptor beta chains drawn from one sample of a study of blood T cell repertoires in COVID-19. Assay used: immunoSEQ multiplex PCR; TCRdb lists only in-frame clones, some missing. The sample has about 59,000 clones; roughly 70% are singletons. What was sequenced was peripheral blood. Every receptor here comes from a woman aged 65 to 85 with acute or convalescent COVID-19. The CDR3 runs from the conserved cysteine through the conserved F or W. Each record gives: D gene, V gene, CDR3 length, J gene, clone size, CDR3 protein, CDR3 DNA. D genes are given only for firm matches. Only some rows state a clone size, as once, few, many or a class for expanded clones.

-	TRBV11-2	13	TRBJ2-5	-	CASSLAVLETQYF	TGTGCCAGCAGCTTAGCGGTTCTGGAGACCCAGTACTTC
TRBD1	TRBV19	15	TRBJ1-2	few	CASSRLTGGDYGYTF	TGTGCCAGTAGTAGATTGACAGGGGGCGACTATGGCTACACCTTC
TRBD2	TRBV19	14	TRBJ2-3	-	CASSIRLAADTQYF	TGTGCCAGTAGTATAAGACTAGCGGCAGATACGCAGTATTTT
-	TRBV19	13	TRBJ1-2	medium-sized	CASSIVTTGATTF	TGTGCCAGTAGTATAGTGACGACAGGAGCTACAACCTTC
-	TRBV19	13	TRBJ1-2	few	CACGPPLGYGYTF	TGTGCCTGTGGGCCACCACTGGGCTATGGCTACACCTTC
-	TRBV27	14	TRBJ2-7	-	CASSFQGFTYEQYF	TGTGCCAGCAGTTTCCAGGGCTTCACCTACGAGCAGTACTTC
TRBD1	TRBV2	13	TRBJ2-5	few	CASSAQGEETQYF	TGTGCCAGCAGTGCGCAGGGGGAAGAGACCCAGTACTTC
-	TRBV4-1	13	TRBJ1-2	-	CASSQVGAGGYTF	TGCGCCAGCAGCCAAGTGGGGGCGGGTGGCTACACCTTC
TRBD2	TRBV24-1	14	TRBJ2-7	-	CATSDRRGDYEQYF	TGTGCCACCAGTGATCGTCGGGGGGACTACGAGCAGTACTTC
-	TRBV6-2/TRBV6-3	14	TRBJ1-1	-	CASSSLQGNTEAFF	TGTGCCAGCAGTTCCCTACAGGGTAACACTGAAGCTTTCTTT
TRBD1	TRBV5-4	13	TRBJ2-4	-	CASSLRDRNIQYF	TGTGCCAGCAGCTTGAGGGACAGAAACATTCAGTACTTC
-	TRBV27	15	TRBJ1-1	-	CASSLGGLRNTEAFF	TGTGCCAGCAGTTTAGGCGGGCTCCGGAACACTGAAGCTTTCTTT
TRBD2	TRBV7-9	18	TRBJ2-1	once	CASSSLRGGAGVTDEQFF	TGTGCCAGCAGCTCCCTCCGGGGGGGGGCTGGAGTAACTGATGAGCAGTTCTTC
TRBD2	TRBV19	15	TRBJ2-2	-	CATRWSGAITGELFF	TGTGCCACCCGGTGGAGCGGGGCCATCACCGGGGAGCTGTTTTTT
-	TRBV5-1	13	TRBJ1-1	-	CASRGGPNTEAFF	TGCGCCAGCAGGGGGGGGCCGAACACTGAAGCTTTCTTT
-	TRBV19	14	TRBJ1-2	many	CASSIIGQDYGYTF	TGTGCCAGTAGTATAATTGGGCAGGACTATGGCTACACCTTC
-	TRBV7-2	16	TRBJ2-3	-	CASSLVSGRLTDTQYF	TGTGCCAGCAGCTTAGTTTCGGGGAGGCTCACAGATACGCAGTATTTT
-	TRBV7-2	15	TRBJ1-6	-	CASSSLRVGNSPLHF	TGTGCCAGCAGCTCCCTCAGGGTGGGGAATTCACCCCTCCACTTT
-	TRBV9	15	TRBJ2-7	-	CASSVADLTVYEQYF	TGTGCCAGCAGCGTAGCCGACTTGACAGTGTACGAGCAGTACTTC
-	TRBV7-9	15	TRBJ2-7	-	CASSRGGTDSEEQYF	TGTGCCAGCAGCCGCGGGGGGACAGATAGCGAAGAGCAGTACTTC
TRBD1	TRBV7-3	15	TRBJ1-1	-	CASSHRQGANTEAFF	TGTGCCAGCAGTCATCGACAGGGGGCAAACACTGAAGCTTTCTTT
TRBD1	TRBV30	14	TRBJ1-2	-	CAWSVQGASYGYTF	TGTGCCTGGAGTGTCCAGGGGGCGAGCTATGGCTACACCTTC